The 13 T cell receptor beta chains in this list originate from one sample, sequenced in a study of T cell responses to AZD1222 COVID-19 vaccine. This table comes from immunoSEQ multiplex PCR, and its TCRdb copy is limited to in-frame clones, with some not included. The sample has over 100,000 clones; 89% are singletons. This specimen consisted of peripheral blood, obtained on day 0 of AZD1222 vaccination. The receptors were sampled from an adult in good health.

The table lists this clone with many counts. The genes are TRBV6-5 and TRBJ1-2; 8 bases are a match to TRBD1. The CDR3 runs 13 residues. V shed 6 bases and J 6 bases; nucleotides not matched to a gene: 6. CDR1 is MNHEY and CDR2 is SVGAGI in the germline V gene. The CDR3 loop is CASSPGQADGYTF. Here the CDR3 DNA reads TGTGCCAGCAGCCCGGGACAGGCGGATGGCTACACCTTC.

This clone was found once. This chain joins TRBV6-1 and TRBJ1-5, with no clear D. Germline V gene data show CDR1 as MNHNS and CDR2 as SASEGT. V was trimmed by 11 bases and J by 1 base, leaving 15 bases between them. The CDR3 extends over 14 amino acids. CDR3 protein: CASRTEQSNQPQHF. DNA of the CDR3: TGTGCCTCCCGGACGGAACAAAGCAATCAGCCCCAGCATTTT.

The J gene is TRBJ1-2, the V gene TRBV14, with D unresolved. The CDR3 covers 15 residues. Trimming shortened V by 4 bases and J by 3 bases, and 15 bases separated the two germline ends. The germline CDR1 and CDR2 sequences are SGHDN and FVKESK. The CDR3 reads CASSRRARSHYGYTF. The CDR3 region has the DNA TGTGCCAGCAGCCGCCGGGCGAGGAGTCACTATGGCTACACCTTC.

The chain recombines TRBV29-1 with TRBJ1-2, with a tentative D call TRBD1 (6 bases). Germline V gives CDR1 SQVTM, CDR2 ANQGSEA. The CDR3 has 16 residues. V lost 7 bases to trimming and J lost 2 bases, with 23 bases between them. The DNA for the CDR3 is TGCAGCGCGGACGGGGGGACATCGGGAACGAACTATGGCTACACCTTC. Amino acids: CSADGGTSGTNYGYTF.

The CDR3 loop reads CASSLGTSRETQYF. As DNA, the CDR3 is TGCGCCAGCAGCTTGGGGACTAGTAGAGAGACCCAGTACTTC. The chain has TRBV5-1 and TRBJ2-5; 7 positions match TRBD2. This CDR3 has 14 residues. Germline CDR1 reads SGHRS; CDR2 reads YFSETQ. V lost 0 bases, J lost 4 bases, and 3 bases stayed unmatched.

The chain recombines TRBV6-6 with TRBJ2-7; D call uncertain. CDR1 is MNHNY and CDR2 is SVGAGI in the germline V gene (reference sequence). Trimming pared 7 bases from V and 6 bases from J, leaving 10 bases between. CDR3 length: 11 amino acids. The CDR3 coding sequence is TGTGCCAGCATGTTAGGGCGCGAGCAGTACTTC. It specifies CASMLGREQYF.

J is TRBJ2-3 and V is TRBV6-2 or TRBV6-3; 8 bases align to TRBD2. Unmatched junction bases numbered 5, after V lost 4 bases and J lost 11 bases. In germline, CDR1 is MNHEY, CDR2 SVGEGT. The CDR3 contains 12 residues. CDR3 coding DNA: TGTGCCAGCAGTTGGAGCGGGGGCCAGCAGTATTTT. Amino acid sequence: CASSWSGGQQYF.

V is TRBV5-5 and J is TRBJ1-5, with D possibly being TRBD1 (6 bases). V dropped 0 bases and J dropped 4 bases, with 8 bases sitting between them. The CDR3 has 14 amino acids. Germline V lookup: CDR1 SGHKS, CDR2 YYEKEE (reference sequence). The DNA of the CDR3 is TGTGCCAGCAGCTTGGAACAGGGAAATCAGCCCCAGCATTTT. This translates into CASSLEQGNQPQHF.

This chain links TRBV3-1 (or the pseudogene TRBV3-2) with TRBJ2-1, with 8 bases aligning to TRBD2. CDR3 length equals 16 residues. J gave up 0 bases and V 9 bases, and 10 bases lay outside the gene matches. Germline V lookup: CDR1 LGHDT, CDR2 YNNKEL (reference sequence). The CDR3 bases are TGTGCCAGTACTTCACTAGCGGCGCTCTCCTACAATGAGCAGTTCTTC. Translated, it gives CASTSLAALSYNEQFF.

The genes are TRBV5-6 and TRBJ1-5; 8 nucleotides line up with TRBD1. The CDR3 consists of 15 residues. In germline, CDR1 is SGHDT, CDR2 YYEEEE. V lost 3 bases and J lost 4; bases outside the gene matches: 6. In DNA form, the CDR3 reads TGTGCCAGCAGCTCAAGACAGGGGATGAATCAGCCCCAGCATTTT. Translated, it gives CASSSRQGMNQPQHF.

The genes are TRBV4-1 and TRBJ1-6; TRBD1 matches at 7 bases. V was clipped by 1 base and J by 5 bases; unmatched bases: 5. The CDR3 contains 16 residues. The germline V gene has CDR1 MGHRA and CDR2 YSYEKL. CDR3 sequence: CASSQGLDRDNSPLHF. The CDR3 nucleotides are TGCGCCAGCAGCCAAGGTCTCGACAGGGATAATTCACCCCTCCACTTT.

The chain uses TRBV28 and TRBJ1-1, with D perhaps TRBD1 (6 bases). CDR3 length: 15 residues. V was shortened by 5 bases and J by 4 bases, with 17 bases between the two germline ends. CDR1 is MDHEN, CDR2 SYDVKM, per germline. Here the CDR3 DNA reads TGTGCCAGCAGTCCCGGAGGAGGGGGAGGCACTGAAGCTTTCTTT. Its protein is CASSPGGGGGTEAFF.

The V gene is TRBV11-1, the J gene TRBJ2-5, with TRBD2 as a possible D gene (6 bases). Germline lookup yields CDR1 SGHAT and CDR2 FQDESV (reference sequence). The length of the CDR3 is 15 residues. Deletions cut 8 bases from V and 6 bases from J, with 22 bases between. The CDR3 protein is CASRSLGDLTKTQYF. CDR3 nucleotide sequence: TGTGCCAGCCGTTCCTTAGGGGACTTAACGAAGACCCAGTACTTC.